A selection of T cell receptor beta chains follows, all from one sample in a study of vaccination and CD4 T cells after COVID-19. TCRdb called the PCR reads again in MiXCR, with one record for every CDR3 protein. The sample has approximately 21,000 distinct CDR3 sequences, 55% to 70% seen once; the top ten hold 10% to 15%. These TCRs' antigens remain unknown. This specimen consisted of CD4+ T cells from blood, cultured in vitro, obtained after SARS-CoV-2 vaccination. All receptors derive from a human donor who received a COVID-19 vaccine. Both conserved end residues are part of each CDR3. The order of the fields is D gene, V gene, J gene, CDR3 length, clone size, CDR3 DNA, CDR3 protein. The D gene is left open where the match is weak. Clone size is given for some rows only: seen once, a few or many times, or a class if the clone is expanded.

TRBD1	TRBV6-5	TRBJ1-2	17	-	TGTGCCAGCAGTTACTCGCTGACAGGGGGCTTGGACTATGGCTACACCTTC	CASSYSLTGGLDYGYTF
TRBD1	TRBV6-1	TRBJ1-5	15	few	TGTGCCAGCAGTCCCGGGACAGGAATTTCTAAGCCCCAGCATTTT	CASSPGTGISKPQHF
TRBD2	TRBV10-2	TRBJ2-5	14	-	TGCGCCAGCCTTCCTTCTAGCGGGGGAGAGACCCAGTACTTC	CASLPSSGGETQYF
-	TRBV7-6	TRBJ1-1	13	few	TGTGCCAGCAGCTTAGGGGGGTTCACTGAAGCTTTCTTT	CASSLGGFTEAFF
-	TRBV11-3	TRBJ2-2	14	-	TGTGCCAGCAGCCCTAGTCGGAACACCGGGGAGCTGTTTTTT	CASSPSRNTGELFF
-	TRBV12-3/TRBV12-4	TRBJ1-3	15	-	TGTGCCAGCAGTTCATACAACAGGGCTGGAAACACCATATATTTT	CASSSYNRAGNTIYF
-	TRBV6-2/TRBV6-3	TRBJ2-5	18	-	TGTGCCAGCAGTTACGACTTACGCACCGGGACCCAACAAGAGACCCAGTACTTC	CASSYDLRTGTQQETQYF
-	TRBV29-1	TRBJ1-2	17	-	TGCAGCGTTGATTTCCCGGACAGCCAGTGGGAGGACTATGGCTACACCTTC	CSVDFPDSQWEDYGYTF
-	TRBV19	TRBJ1-1	13	few	TGTGCCAGCCAGATACAGGGAGGCACTGAAGCTTTCTTT	CASQIQGGTEAFF
TRBD1	TRBV19	TRBJ1-2	16	-	TGTGCCAGTAGTGTCAGGGGGCTCACGCCCCTCTATGGCTACACCTTC	CASSVRGLTPLYGYTF
-	TRBV12-3/TRBV12-4	TRBJ1-3	15	-	TGTGCCAGCAGTTTAACATCAGGGTCGGGAAACACCATATATTTT	CASSLTSGSGNTIYF
-	TRBV24-1	TRBJ2-2	17	once	TGTGCCACCAGTGACGGACGGGGCAGAGTGAACACCGGGGAGCTGTTTTTT	CATSDGRGRVNTGELFF
TRBD2	TRBV7-3	TRBJ2-3	16	-	TGTGCCAGCAGCTTAGTAGCGGGGGGGACAACAGATACGCAGTATTTT	CASSLVAGGTTDTQYF
-	TRBV7-9	TRBJ2-7	17	-	TGTGCCAGCAGCTTAGTGGACAGTTCCCCGAGCTCCTACGAGCAGTACTTC	CASSLVDSSPSSYEQYF
-	TRBV21-1	TRBJ1-5	18	few	TGTGCCAGCAGCCAACAAACCCCCCGGGGCGGGGACCATCAGCCCCAGCATTTT	CASSQQTPRGGDHQPQHF
TRBD2	TRBV20-1	TRBJ2-7	17	few	TGCAGTGCTAGAGCTCTCGGACTAGCGGTCACCACAGACGAGCAGTACTTC	CSARALGLAVTTDEQYF
-	TRBV7-3	TRBJ2-2	15	few	TGTGCCAGCAGCCCCTCAGGGGTTATCCCGCCAGTGCTGTTTTTT	CASSPSGVIPPVLFF
-	TRBV11-2	TRBJ2-3	12	-	TGTGCCACCACCCTTCGCACAGATACGCAGTATTTT	CATTLRTDTQYF
-	TRBV2	TRBJ1-3	13	-	TGTGCCAGCAACAGGGACTCTGGAAACACCATATATTTT	CASNRDSGNTIYF
-	TRBV20-1	TRBJ1-1	13	-	TGCAGTGCTTCACAGGGCAGAGGCACTGAAGCTTTCTTT	CSASQGRGTEAFF
TRBD1	TRBV20-1	TRBJ1-1	13	-	TGCAGTGCTACTCCGGACAGGGGAACTGAAGCTTTCTTT	CSATPDRGTEAFF
-	TRBV2	TRBJ2-3	14	-	TGTGCCAGCAGTGAAGAAGGAGGCACAGATACGCAGTATTTT	CASSEEGGTDTQYF
TRBD1	TRBV12-3/TRBV12-4	TRBJ2-2	16	-	TGTGCCAGCAGTTTAGGGCGACAGGGCTACGCCGGGGAGCTGTTTTTT	CASSLGRQGYAGELFF
-	TRBV21-1	TRBJ1-1	17	-	TGTGCCAGCAGCATAGAGTTCACAGGGGGAGAGAACACTGAAGCTTTCTTT	CASSIEFTGGENTEAFF
TRBD2	TRBV7-2	TRBJ2-7	15	-	TGTGCCAGCAGCTCACCTTGGGGGTCGCGGGGGGAGCAGTACTTC	CASSSPWGSRGEQYF
TRBD1	TRBV20-1	TRBJ1-1	18	-	TGCAGTGCTAGAGATCAACAGGGGGATCTCTTGGGGTACACTGAAGCTTTCTTT	CSARDQQGDLLGYTEAFF
-	TRBV12-3/TRBV12-4	TRBJ1-2	13	-	TGTGCCAGCAGTTTAGGAGGGGCCTATGGCTACACCTTC	CASSLGGAYGYTF